The next 19 T cell receptor beta chains were all read from a single sample in a study of regulatory T cells in long-lasting Graves disease. Time point defined: persistent/refractory GD, antithyroid drugs over 5 years with positive TRAb. After RNA was extracted from PBMCs, the TCR library was made from it. Construction of the TCR beta libraries employed iRepertoire HTBI primers in conjunction with Arm-PCR of CDR3 regions. Via MiXCR, TCRdb re-called the multiplex PCR reads, giving one row per CDR3 protein. The table lists roughly 450,000 distinct CDR3 sequences, 23% of them singletons. The specimen was peripheral blood mononuclear cells (PBMCs), collected when the disease was refractory, from a patient treated with antithyroid drugs. The receptors shown here come from a female donor with Graves disease.

V is TRBV7-9 and J is TRBJ2-7; no clear D gene. The germline V gene has CDR1 SEHNR and CDR2 FQNEAQ (reference sequence). CDR3 length: 12 residues. Trimming removed 4 bases from V and 6 bases from J, with 10 bases in between. CDR3 in amino acids: CASSSLAPEQYF. The CDR3 DNA follows: TGTGCCAGCAGCTCATTGGCCCCCGAGCAGTACTTC.

V gene TRBV20-1 combines with J gene TRBJ1-6; D gene uncertain. Germline V gene lookup returns CDR1 DFQATT and CDR2 SNEGSKA (reference sequence). With 6 bases removed from V and 1 base from J, the gap between germline ends came to 10 bases. The CDR3 has 14 amino acids. CDR3 residues: CSALTLSYNSPLHF. Written as DNA, the CDR3 is TGCAGTGCCCTTACTTTGTCCTATAATTCACCCCTCCACTTT.

This chain uses TRBV6-2 or TRBV6-3 with TRBJ1-2; the D gene is possibly TRBD1 (6 bases). The CDR3 is made up of 12 amino acids. CDR1 and CDR2 (germline): MNHEY, SVGEGT. The ends were cut back, 3 bases at V and 9 bases at J, with 11 bases in the middle. CDR3 in amino acids: CASSYRGQRYTF. CDR3 sequence (DNA): TGTGCCAGCAGTTATCGTGGACAGCGCTACACCTTC.

This chain joins TRBV24-1 and TRBJ2-1; TRBD2 aligns across 10 bases. Germline values: CDR1 KGHDR, CDR2 SFDVKD. This CDR3 is built from 17 residues. V gave up 6 bases and J gave up 6 bases; unmatched junction bases: 13. The CDR3 here is CATSSEREGGSVNEQFF. CDR3 bases: TGTGCCACCAGTTCCGAGCGGGAGGGAGGTTCTGTCAATGAGCAGTTCTTC.

This clonotype was seen a handful of times. The J gene is TRBJ2-7, the V gene TRBV2, with 8 bases matching TRBD2. The CDR3 consists of 17 residues. Germline loops: CDR1 SNHLY, CDR2 FYNNEI. Trimming cost V 6 bases and J 2 bases; bases outside gene matches: 15. The CDR3 DNA follows: TGTGCCAGCAGACTGGGTAGCCGGCGGGGGGTTCCCTACGAGCAGTACTTC. This sequence encodes CASRLGSRRGVPYEQYF.

This clonotype was found a few times. Here the CDR3 DNA reads TGTGCCAGCAGCGTAGGAGGGGGTGAGGATTCACCCCTCCACTTT. Protein sequence: CASSVGGGEDSPLHF. The chain recombines TRBV9 with TRBJ1-6; possibly TRBD1 for D (6 bases). Germline lookup yields CDR1 SGDLS and CDR2 YYNGEE. V was cut by 0 bases and J by 8 bases, with 12 bases left in between. CDR3 length: 15 amino acids.

The chain joins TRBV7-2 to TRBJ2-5; D possibly corresponds to TRBD2 (5 bases). The CDR3 length is 16 residues. Trimming removed 2 bases at V and 0 bases at J, with 13 bases between. Germline CDR1 reads SGHTA; CDR2 reads FQGNSA. The DNA for the CDR3 is TGTGCCAGCAGCTTATTTGGGGAGAAGTACCAAGAGACCCAGTACTTC. Protein product: CASSLFGEKYQETQYF. Based on the CDR3 plus reference TRBV7-2 and TRBJ2-5, the full variable domain is GAGVSQSPSNKVTEKGKDVELRCDPISGHTALYWYRQSLGQGLEFLIYFQGNSAPDKSGLPSDRFSAERTGGSVSTLTIQRTQQEDSAVYLCASSLFGEKYQETQYFGPGTRLLVL.

The chain links TRBV29-1 to TRBJ2-5; D is unclear. The V and J ends lost 8 bases and 5 bases respectively, with 12 bases between them. From germline, CDR1 is SQVTM and CDR2 ANQGSEA. The length of the CDR3 is 11 residues. The CDR3 sequence: CSLRVGETQYF. CDR3 nucleotides: TGCAGCCTCAGAGTCGGGGAGACCCAGTACTTC. Looking up the rest from reference TRBV29-1 and TRBJ2-5 gives the full variable domain: SAVISQKPSRDICQRGTSLTIQCQVDSQVTMMFWYRQQPGQSLTLIATANQGSEATYESGFVIDKFPISRPNLTFSTLTVSNMSPEDSSIYLCSLRVGETQYFGPGTRLLVL.

Concerning this clonotype itself: At one end, the junction sequence differs from germline, possibly due to a read error. V is TRBV3-1 and J is TRBJ1-1; D gene unclear. The CDR3 runs to 12 residues. Germline values: CDR1 LGHDT, CDR2 YNNKEL (reference sequence). In nucleotides, the CDR3 is TGTGCCAGCAGCCAAGGGACCGCGGGAGAACTCTTT. Translating it yields CASSQGTAGELF.

This clonotype was observed a single time. Given a much more abundant clone one base away, this may be a read error. V gene TRBV27 combines with J gene TRBJ2-7; weak D call: TRBD2 (5 bases). V lost 3 bases, J lost 4 bases, and 13 bases lay in between. CDR1 and CDR2 from the germline V gene are MNHEY and SMNVEV (reference sequence). CDR3 length: 14 residues. The CDR3 spells CASSFASRRYEQYF. The CDR3 DNA follows: TGTGCCAGCAGTTTCGCTAGCAGGAGGTACGAGCAGTACTTC.

This clonotype was picked up many times. The chain recombines TRBV28 with TRBJ2-3; unclear D gene. From germline, CDR1 is MDHEN and CDR2 SYDVKM. V lost 3 bases and J 0 bases, leaving 1 base between the germline ends. CDR3 length: 12 amino acids. CDR3 coding DNA: TGTGCCAGCAGTTTCAGCACAGATACGCAGTATTTT. Protein product: CASSFSTDTQYF.

In its sample, this clonotype was seen a few times. This chain joins TRBV7-3 and TRBJ1-1, with D perhaps TRBD1 (5 bases). Trimming removed 2 bases at V and 10 bases at J, with 14 bases between. From germline, CDR1 is SGHTA and CDR2 FQGTGA. This CDR3 is built from 13 residues. The CDR3 nucleotides read TGTGCCAGCAGCTTATCAGGTCCCCAGGGAGCTTTCTTT. Translated: CASSLSGPQGAFF. The whole variable domain, filled in from reference TRBV7-3 and TRBJ1-1, reads GAGVSQTPSNKVTEKGKYVELRCDPISGHTALYWYRQSLGQGPEFLIYFQGTGAADDSGLPNDRFFAVRPEGSVSTLKIQRTERGDSAVYLCASSLSGPQGAFFGQGTRLTVV.

This clonotype showed up many times. The rearrangement uses TRBV29-1 and TRBJ2-5; TRBD2 might be the D (6 bases). The CDR3 extends over 13 amino acids. V was clipped by 4 bases and J by 5 bases, with 14 bases between them. Germline values: CDR1 SQVTM, CDR2 ANQGSEA. CDR3 DNA sequence: TGCAGCGTTGTGGCAGGTGGAGGGGAGACCCAGTACTTC. Its protein is CSVVAGGGETQYF.

This clonotype was counted only a few times. This chain uses TRBV7-2 with TRBJ2-5; 14 nucleotides match TRBD2. The J call may be wrong; the DNA end is better matched by TRBJ2-1. CDR3 length: 15 amino acids. Germline V gene sequence: CDR1 SGHTA, CDR2 FQGNSA. This CDR3 is CASTLLGLAGGEQFF. The CDR3 nucleotides read TGTGCCAGCACCCTACTCGGACTAGCGGGAGGCGAGCAGTTCTTC.

This clonotype was counted ten times or more. CDR3 loop: CASSHTSGSGEQYF. Here the CDR3 DNA reads TGTGCCAGCAGCCACACTAGCGGGAGTGGCGAGCAGTACTTC. The chain links TRBV3-1 to TRBJ2-7, with 11 bases aligning to TRBD2. The junction had 4 bases not matched to a gene; V was cut back by 3 bases and J by 6 bases. The CDR3 covers 14 residues. Germline V lookup: CDR1 LGHDT, CDR2 YNNKEL (reference sequence).

The chain has TRBV27 and TRBJ2-7, with D perhaps TRBD2 (6 bases). This CDR3 contains 14 residues. Germline CDR1 is MNHEY and CDR2 is SMNVEV (reference sequence). Trimming cost V 5 bases and J 5 bases, with 16 bases left between them. The CDR3 here is CASSLSGGFHEQYF. CDR3 in DNA: TGTGCCAGCAGTCTCTCCGGAGGGTTTCACGAGCAGTACTTC.

This clonotype was seen only a few times. The chain employs TRBV5-4 and TRBJ2-7, with D perhaps TRBD2 (5 bases). CDR3 length: 14 amino acids. Per the germline V gene, CDR1 is SGHNT and CDR2 is YYREEE (reference sequence). Trimming shortened V by 3 bases and J by 7 bases, and 17 bases separated the two germline ends. CDR3 coding DNA: TGTGCCAGCAGCTCAGGCGTCAGGCAGCGGGAGCAGTACTTC. It is translated as CASSSGVRQREQYF.

Ten or more counts support this clonotype. This rearrangement joins TRBV28 to TRBJ2-2; D uncertain. The germline V gene has CDR1 MDHEN and CDR2 SYDVKM. With 2 bases removed from V and 6 bases from J, the gap between germline ends came to 16 bases. The CDR3 extends over 16 amino acids. CDR3 amino acids: CASSLPFEARAGELFF. The CDR3 region has the DNA TGTGCCAGCAGTTTACCCTTTGAGGCTAGGGCCGGGGAGCTGTTTTTT.

V and J are TRBV3-1 and TRBJ2-4; D is unresolved. The germline CDR1 and CDR2 sequences are LGHDT and YNNKEL (reference sequence). The CDR3 has 17 amino acids. V shed 3 bases and J shed 1 base, with 16 bases lying between them. The CDR3 region has the DNA TGTGCCAGCAGCCATGAATCCCCATCGGCCGCCAAAAACATTCAGTACTTC. Translating gives CASSHESPSAAKNIQYF. Full variable domain (remainder filled in from reference TRBV3-1 and TRBJ2-4): DTAVSQTPKYLVTQMGNDKSIKCEQNLGHDTMYWYKQDSKKFLKIMFSYNNKELIINETVPNRFSPKSPDKAHLNLHINSLELGDSAVYFCASSHESPSAAKNIQYFGAGTRLSVL.